A selection of T cell receptor beta chains follows, all from one sample in a study of cytomegalovirus exposure and HLA in healthy donors. Generated by immunoSEQ multiplex PCR, the TCRdb table keeps only in-frame clones and is missing some. The repertoire includes more than 100,000 clones, less than 20% of them detected once, and about 1.9% sits in the top ten. The sample was PBMCs. The receptors were sampled from a young woman in good health and CMV-seronegative. The CDR3 runs from the conserved cysteine through the conserved F or W. The D gene is left open where the match is weak. Where a row states a size, it is once, few, many or the class of an expanded clone; other rows omit it.

>.|TRBV5-1|TRBJ1-2|TRBD1
CASSRQGLYGYTF
TGCGCCAGCAGTCGACAGGGGCTCTATGGCTACACCTTC
>.|TRBV11-3|TRBJ2-2|.
CASSLQNTGELFF
TGTGCCAGCAGCTTACAGAACACCGGGGAGCTGTTTTTT
>few|TRBV6-5|TRBJ1-5|TRBD1
CASSRTGAAQPQHF
TGTGCCAGCAGTCGGACAGGGGCGGCTCAGCCCCAGCATTTT
>.|TRBV2|TRBJ1-1|.
CASRVSRNTEAFF
TGTGCCAGCAGGGTTAGTCGGAACACTGAAGCTTTCTTT
>few|TRBV5-1|TRBJ2-2|.
CASSLGSTGELFF
TGCGCCAGCAGCTTGGGCAGCACCGGGGAGCTGTTTTTT
>few|TRBV4-1|TRBJ1-1|.
CASSHTQGWNTEAFF
TGCGCCAGCAGCCATACCCAGGGCTGGAACACTGAAGCTTTCTTT
>few|TRBV9|TRBJ2-7|TRBD2
CASSVGTSVYEQYF
TGTGCCAGCAGCGTAGGGACTAGCGTCTACGAGCAGTACTTC
>.|TRBV5-4|TRBJ2-2|TRBD1
CASSFDRDRTGELFF
TGTGCCAGCAGCTTCGATCGGGACAGGACCGGGGAGCTGTTTTTT
>.|TRBV19|TRBJ1-1|.
CASTQGRTEAFF
TGTGCCAGTACTCAGGGGCGCACTGAAGCTTTCTTT
>.|TRBV7-9|TRBJ2-5|.
CASSPDSSEGTQYF
TGTGCCAGCAGCCCTGACAGTTCGGAGGGGACCCAGTACTTC
>.|TRBV15|TRBJ1-2|TRBD1
CATSREGTGYGYTF
TGTGCCACCAGCAGAGAGGGGACAGGCTATGGCTACACCTTC
>.|TRBV7-9|TRBJ1-1|TRBD1
CASSLGTGGLEAFF
TGTGCCAGCAGCTTAGGGACAGGGGGCCTTGAAGCTTTCTTT
>.|TRBV6-5|TRBJ2-7|.
CASRSTGSSYEQYF
TGTGCCAGCAGATCGACAGGAAGCTCCTACGAGCAGTACTTC
>.|TRBV5-1|TRBJ2-7|TRBD2
CASSPLTSGGATYEQYF
TGCGCCAGCAGCCCCCTGACTAGCGGGGGGGCGACCTACGAGCAGTACTTC
>few|TRBV19|TRBJ2-7|TRBD2
CASSIKGLAGADEQYF
TGTGCCAGTAGTATAAAGGGACTAGCGGGAGCCGACGAGCAGTACTTC
>many|TRBV6-4|TRBJ1-1|TRBD1
CASSKRTGNTEAFF
TGTGCCAGCAGCAAGAGGACAGGGAACACTGAAGCTTTCTTT
>.|TRBV5-1|TRBJ2-7|TRBD2
CASSLVGAGGSSTSSYEQYF
TGCGCCAGCAGCTTGGTCGGTGCCGGCGGGAGTTCAACTAGCTCCTACGAGCAGTACTTC
>.|TRBV20-1|TRBJ1-1|.
CSALRAREAFF
TGCAGTGCCCTGAGGGCCAGAGAAGCTTTCTTT
>few|TRBV10-2|TRBJ1-5|.
CASSDVYSNQPQHF
TGCGCCAGCAGTGATGTTTATAGCAATCAGCCCCAGCATTTT
>few|TRBV4-3|TRBJ1-1|.
CASSQDPEVTSTEAFF
TGCGCCAGCAGCCAAGATCCGGAGGTAACTAGCACTGAAGCTTTCTTT
>few|TRBV6-5|TRBJ2-5|TRBD1
CASSLVQGDQETQYF
TGTGCCAGCAGCCTAGTACAGGGGGACCAAGAGACCCAGTACTTC
>few|TRBV7-9|TRBJ2-5|.
CASSWGGLETQYF
TGTGCCAGCAGCTGGGGCGGTCTTGAGACCCAGTACTTC
>.|TRBV6-1|TRBJ1-2|.
CASSEASLRDSQWGYTF
TGTGCCAGCAGTGAAGCCTCCCTACGGGACTCCCAGTGGGGCTACACCTTC
>few|TRBV25-1|TRBJ1-2|.
CASSPGGFNYGYTF
TGTGCCAGCAGTCCCGGGGGATTTAACTATGGCTACACCTTC
>.|TRBV5-6|TRBJ1-4|TRBD1
CASSFGQGATTNEKLFF
TGTGCCAGCAGCTTCGGACAGGGGGCTACAACTAATGAAAAACTGTTTTTT
>.|TRBV11-2|TRBJ2-1|TRBD2
CASKRGTSGSYEQFF
TGTGCCAGCAAACGGGGGACTAGCGGGAGTTATGAGCAGTTCTTC
>.|TRBV7-9|TRBJ2-7|.
CASSLAGGAYEQYF
TGTGCCAGCAGCTTAGCGGGGGGTGCCTACGAGCAGTACTTC
>.|TRBV19|TRBJ1-6|TRBD1
CATSDRDNSPLHF
TGTGCCACATCGGACAGGGATAATTCACCCCTCCACTTT
>.|TRBV18|TRBJ2-7|.
CASSNLPSDEQYF
TGTGCCAGCTCAAACCTGCCTAGTGACGAGCAGTACTTC
>.|TRBV21-1|TRBJ2-3|.
CASSKDAGGIADTQYF
TGTGCCAGCAGCAAAGATGCAGGGGGCATTGCAGATACGCAGTATTTT
>.|TRBV7-9|TRBJ1-5|.
CASRLGGSNQPQHF
TGTGCCAGCAGGCTTGGAGGGTCCAATCAGCCCCAGCATTTT
>once|TRBV7-9|TRBJ2-1|TRBD2
CASSPGGSYNEQFF
TGTGCCAGCAGCCCGGGGGGCTCCTACAATGAGCAGTTCTTC
>.|TRBV27|TRBJ2-5|TRBD2
CASKAKRGGRGETQYF
TGTGCCAGCAAAGCGAAGCGGGGGGGAAGAGGAGAGACCCAGTACTTC
>few|TRBV2|TRBJ1-4|TRBD1
CASKGDRGHPNEKLFF
TGTGCCAGCAAAGGGGACAGGGGGCATCCTAATGAAAAACTGTTTTTT
>.|TRBV6-5|TRBJ2-7|.
CASSNTGYEQYF
TGTGCCAGCAGTAATACAGGGTACGAGCAGTACTTC
>.|TRBV27|TRBJ1-5|.
CASALGGGPQHF
TGTGCCAGCGCTCTGGGGGGTGGGCCCCAGCATTTT
>few|TRBV2|TRBJ1-2|.
CASSVPRPDTNYGYTF
TGTGCCAGCAGTGTCCCTAGACCAGATACTAACTATGGCTACACCTTC
>.|TRBV4-2|TRBJ1-3|.
CASSRQERGSGNTIYF
TGTGCCAGCAGCCGACAGGAAAGGGGCTCTGGAAACACCATATATTTT
>few|TRBV2|TRBJ2-3|TRBD2
CASSGARLAGVDTQYF
TGTGCCAGCAGTGGGGCGAGACTAGCGGGAGTAGATACGCAGTATTTT
>few|TRBV28|TRBJ1-4|TRBD1
CASSFLQGAGNEKLFF
TGTGCCAGCAGTTTCCTACAGGGGGCGGGTAATGAAAAACTGTTTTTT
>few|TRBV5-4|TRBJ2-5|TRBD2
CASSSSGTSGSYQETQYF
TGTGCCAGCAGCTCCTCCGGGACTAGCGGATCGTACCAAGAGACCCAGTACTTC
>.|TRBV19|TRBJ1-4|TRBD1
CASSGDRDRREKLFF
TGTGCCAGTAGTGGTGACAGGGATCGGCGTGAAAAACTGTTTTTT
>.|TRBV5-1|TRBJ2-7|TRBD1
CASSSRGPVAYEQYF
TGCGCCAGCAGCAGTAGGGGGCCGGTTGCCTACGAGCAGTACTTC
>few|TRBV6-6|TRBJ1-1|TRBD1
CASRLQGIAFF
TGTGCCAGCAGGCTACAGGGGATAGCTTTCTTT
>.|TRBV10-3|TRBJ2-6|.
CAIWAGANVLTF
TGTGCCATCTGGGCCGGGGCCAACGTCCTGACTTTC
>.|TRBV19|TRBJ2-6|.
CASSIDLGVGANVLTF
TGTGCCAGTAGTATAGATCTCGGGGTCGGGGCCAACGTCCTGACTTTC
>.|TRBV30|TRBJ1-2|.
CAWSPSAGWYGYTF
TGTGCCTGGAGTCCCTCGGCAGGGTGGTATGGCTACACCTTC
>.|TRBV4-3|TRBJ2-6|TRBD2
CASSPQVGGGSSGANVLTF
TGCGCCAGCAGCCCCCAAGTGGGGGGGGGAAGCTCTGGGGCCAACGTCCTGACTTTC
>few|TRBV7-2|TRBJ1-5|TRBD1
CASSFRGRGDQPQHF
TGTGCCAGCAGCTTTCGAGGCAGGGGGGATCAGCCCCAGCATTTT
>.|TRBV2|TRBJ1-5|.
CASSEGAVSQPQHF
TGTGCCAGCAGTGAAGGGGCAGTGTCTCAGCCCCAGCATTTT
>.|TRBV7-8|TRBJ2-7|.
CASSSQGNSGYEQYF
TGTGCCAGCAGCTCACAAGGTAATAGCGGCTACGAGCAGTACTTC
>few|TRBV15|TRBJ1-6|.
CATSRERAGSPLHF
TGTGCCACCAGCAGAGAGAGGGCAGGTTCACCCCTCCACTTT
>few|TRBV15|TRBJ1-3|.
CATSTSSGNTIYF
TGTGCCACCAGTACTTCCTCTGGAAACACCATATATTTT